One and the same sample provided the 30 T cell receptor beta chains below, sequenced in a study of OX40 agonist ivuxolimab in advanced cancers. Sequenced by immunoSEQ multiplex PCR; TCRdb stores in-frame clones only, minus some. This repertoire shows 75,000 to 95,000 clones, over 75% found once; its top ten account for 2% to 2.5%. Specimen: CD4+ or CD8+ T cells sorted from blood, collected in a trial of the OX40 agonist ivuxolimab. The receptors here all came from an adult with an advanced solid tumor such as melanoma, head and neck, liver or kidney cancer.

The chain couples TRBV2 to TRBJ2-1; 10 bases fit TRBD2. J lost 8 bases, V lost 7 bases, and 11 bases had no gene match. CDR1 SNHLY and CDR2 FYNNEI come from the germline V gene. The CDR3 loop spans 15 amino acids. For the CDR3, the DNA is TGTGCCAGCACCCCGATAGCTAGCGGGAGAGATGAGCAGTTCTTC. It yields the protein CASTPIASGRDEQFF.

There are a few counts of this clone. This rearrangement joins TRBV6-1 to TRBJ2-5; perhaps TRBD1 as D (6 bases). V was clipped by 6 bases and J by 3 bases, with 11 bases between them. This CDR3 is built from 13 residues. Per the germline V gene, CDR1 is MNHNS and CDR2 is SASEGT. CDR3 in DNA: TGTGCCAGCAGGACAGGACAGAAAGAGACCCAGTACTTC. Protein product: CASRTGQKETQYF.

A few counts support this clone. This chain joins TRBV7-2 and TRBJ1-1; no definite D call. CDR1 is SGHTA and CDR2 is FQGNSA in the germline V gene. This CDR3 has 11 amino acids. Trimming removed 3 bases from V and 7 bases from J, with 6 bases in between. The CDR3 reads CASSFLNEAFF. CDR3 coding DNA: TGTGCCAGCAGCTTCCTAAATGAAGCTTTCTTT.

The J gene is TRBJ2-1, the V gene TRBV14, with 10 bases matching TRBD2. The J segment lost 9 bases and the V segment lost 5 bases, leaving 13 bases of the junction unmatched. The CDR3 is 16 amino acids. Germline values: CDR1 SGHDN, CDR2 FVKESK. CDR3 protein: CASSRGTSVALGEQFF. The CDR3 DNA reads TGTGCCAGCAGCAGGGGGACTAGCGTAGCCCTGGGTGAGCAGTTCTTC.

V gene TRBV10-3 combines with J gene TRBJ2-1; 7 positions match TRBD1. Germline V CDR1 and CDR2: ENHRY, SYGVKD. J was trimmed by 12 bases and V by 6 bases; bases with no gene match: 8. The CDR3 sequence is 12 residues long. CDR3 loop: CAIRTQGVGQFF. The CDR3 DNA reads as TGTGCCATCAGAACCCAGGGGGTGGGGCAGTTCTTC.

The V and J genes are TRBV11-2 and TRBJ2-3, with D hard to call. This CDR3 has 12 residues. Looked up from germline, CDR1 is SGHAT and CDR2 is FQNNGV. Trimming left V 5 bases short and J 3 bases short, with 6 bases between. The CDR3 is CASSTATDTQYF. For the CDR3, the DNA is TGTGCCAGCAGCACAGCGACAGATACGCAGTATTTT.

This chain joins TRBV2 and TRBJ1-1, with a possible D match to TRBD1 (5 bases). Trimming removed 6 bases from V and 5 bases from J, with 10 bases in between. CDR1 is SNHLY and CDR2 is FYNNEI in the germline V gene. The CDR3 consists of 12 residues. The CDR3 DNA follows: TGTGCCAGCAGGGGGCTAGGAACTGAAGCTTTCTTT. This codes for CASRGLGTEAFF.

This rearrangement joins TRBV5-1 to TRBJ2-4, with D perhaps being TRBD1 or TRBD2 (5 bases each). Trimming left V 0 bases short and J 8 bases short, with 15 bases between. Per germline, CDR1 SGHRS and CDR2 YFSETQ. This CDR3 has 15 residues. CDR3 in DNA: TGCGCCAGCAGCTTGGACGGGGCCGGCGGAGACATTCAGTACTTC. Translated: CASSLDGAGGDIQYF.

V is TRBV5-5 and J is TRBJ1-2, with TRBD1 matching over 7 bases. Unmatched junction bases numbered 4, after V lost 5 bases and J lost 0 bases. The length of the CDR3 is 14 residues. CDR1 and CDR2 from the germline V gene are SGHKS and YYEKEE (reference sequence). This CDR3 reads CASSTTGTNYGYTF. The CDR3 DNA sequence: TGTGCCAGCAGTACGACAGGGACTAACTATGGCTACACCTTC. Together with reference TRBV5-5 and TRBJ1-2, the CDR3 gives the full variable domain: DAGVTQSPTHLIKTRGQQVTLRCSPISGHKSVSWYQQVLGQGPQFIFQYYEKEERGRGNFPDRFSARQFPNYSSELNVNALLLGDSALYLCASSTTGTNYGYTFGSGTRLTVV.

V gene TRBV6-5 combines with J gene TRBJ1-1, with D hard to call. The CDR3 spans 12 residues. CDR1 is MNHEY, CDR2 SVGAGI, per germline. Trimming took 8 bases from V and 1 from J, leaving 8 bases between them. In DNA form, the CDR3 reads TGTGCCAGCGCTGGCCCGAACACTGAAGCTTTCTTT. Residues: CASAGPNTEAFF.

The chain employs TRBV5-1 and TRBJ2-3; D is possibly TRBD2 (6 bases). The CDR3 length is 12 residues. The V gene lost 6 bases and the J gene lost 5 bases, with 10 bases spanning the gap. CDR1 and CDR2 from the germline V gene are SGHRS and YFSETQ. CDR3 nucleotides: TGCGCCAGCACGGAGGGGCTAGATACGCAGTATTTT. Encoded protein: CASTEGLDTQYF.

The chain carries TRBV4-1 and TRBJ2-1; D unclear. From germline, CDR1 is MGHRA and CDR2 YSYEKL. Trimming shortened V by 0 bases and J by 5 bases, and 11 bases separated the two germline ends. The CDR3 is 15 residues long. The CDR3 DNA follows: TGCGCCAGCAGCCAAGATTGGCCTCCCCACAATGAGCAGTTCTTC. Its translation is CASSQDWPPHNEQFF.

The rearrangement joins TRBV18 to TRBJ2-5; weak D call: TRBD2 (5 bases). Germline V lookup: CDR1 KGHSH, CDR2 LQKENI. V lost 0 bases and J lost 7, with 9 bases in between. The CDR3 is made up of 13 amino acids. The CDR3 region has the DNA TGTGCCAGCTCACCACCGTCTGCGGGGACCCAGTACTTC. Its protein is CASSPPSAGTQYF. The entire variable domain, with the rest obtained from reference TRBV18 and TRBJ2-5, is as follows: NAGVMQNPRHLVRRRGQEARLRCSPMKGHSHVYWYRQLPEEGLKFMVYLQKENIIDESGMPKERFSAEFPKEGPSILRIQQVVRGDSAAYFCASSPPSAGTQYFGPGTRLLVL.

This clone was seen just once. V and J are TRBV11-2 and TRBJ2-2; D is possibly TRBD1 or TRBD2 (5 bases each). Germline-derived CDR1 and CDR2 are SGHAT and FQNNGV. V dropped 5 bases and J dropped 7 bases, with 17 bases sitting between them. This CDR3 is built from 15 residues. The CDR3 protein is CASSPRVGTSGELFF. As DNA, the CDR3 is TGTGCCAGCAGCCCAAGGGTAGGGACCAGCGGGGAGCTGTTTTTT. Full variable domain (remainder filled in from reference TRBV11-2 and TRBJ2-2): EAGVAQSPRYKIIEKRQSVAFWCNPISGHATLYWYQQILGQGPKLLIQFQNNGVVDDSQLPKDRFSAERLKGVDSTLKIQPAKLEDSAVYLCASSPRVGTSGELFFGEGSRLTVL.

The rearrangement joins TRBV2 to TRBJ2-5; D may match TRBD1 or TRBD2 (6 bases each). V lost 8 bases and J lost 5, with 12 bases in between. Germline CDR1 and CDR2: SNHLY and FYNNEI. CDR3 length: 12 amino acids. In DNA, the CDR3 is TGTGCCAGCCGACAGGAGGGGGAGACCCAGTACTTC. As protein: CASRQEGETQYF.

The chain uses TRBV7-9 and TRBJ1-4; the match to TRBD1 covers 9 bases. The CDR3 is made up of 17 amino acids. CDR1 is SEHNR, CDR2 FQNEAQ, per germline (reference sequence). J gave up 7 bases and V 4 bases, and 13 bases lay outside the gene matches. DNA of the CDR3: TGTGCCAGCAGCTGGAGTACAGGGGGCGGATATCTTGAAAAACTGTTTTTT. Amino acid sequence: CASSWSTGGGYLEKLFF.

The V and J genes are TRBV27 and TRBJ2-5; D ambiguous. Deletions cut 8 bases from V and 1 base from J, with 5 bases between. CDR3 length: 11 residues. CDR1 is MNHEY, CDR2 SMNVEV, per germline (reference sequence). For the CDR3, the DNA is TGTGCCAGCGGCCTCCAAGAGACCCAGTACTTC. Amino acids: CASGLQETQYF.

The J gene is TRBJ2-1, the V gene TRBV6-4; TRBD2 agrees at 12 bases. After removal of 4 bases from V and 9 bases from J, the junction contained 10 bases not matched to a gene. This CDR3 comprises 16 residues. The V gene's germline CDR1 is MRHNA and CDR2 SNTAGT. CDR3 DNA: TGTGCCAGCAGTGCCATGACTAGCGGGAGTTCTGGTGAGCAGTTCTTC. It codes for CASSAMTSGSSGEQFF.

This chain joins TRBV6-1 and TRBJ2-6, with 8 bases aligning to TRBD1. The V and J ends lost 4 bases and 2 bases, in that order; junction bases with no gene match: 4. Per germline, CDR1 MNHNS and CDR2 SASEGT. This CDR3 is 16 amino acids long. In DNA, the CDR3 is TGTGCCAGCAGTGGGACAGGGAGTGCTGGGGCCAACGTCCTGACTTTC. Residues: CASSGTGSAGANVLTF.

A single count supports this clone. The rearrangement uses TRBV7-2 and TRBJ1-5; a weak D match, TRBD1 (5 bases). V was clipped by 3 bases and J by 0 bases, with 9 bases between them. The CDR3 contains 15 residues. Germline lookup yields CDR1 SGHTA and CDR2 FQGNSA. The CDR3 protein is CASSFSGLSNQPQHF. CDR3 DNA sequence: TGTGCCAGCAGCTTCTCAGGGCTTAGCAATCAGCCCCAGCATTTT.

V gene TRBV2 combines with J gene TRBJ2-7; 10 bases align to TRBD1. The V and J ends lost 4 bases and 5 bases, in that order; junction bases with no gene match: 5. CDR3 length: 14 amino acids. Per the germline V gene, CDR1 is SNHLY and CDR2 is FYNNEI. The CDR3 bases are TGTGCCAGCAGTGTGGGACAGGGGTCCCACGAGCAGTACTTC. Amino acids: CASSVGQGSHEQYF.

A few counts support this clone. This chain links TRBV6-1 with TRBJ1-5, with unresolved D. The CDR3 spans 17 residues. The germline V gene encodes CDR1 MNHNS and CDR2 SASEGT. The V end lost 0 bases, the J end lost 0 bases, and 12 bases lay between the germline ends. Written as DNA, the CDR3 is TGTGCCAGCAGTGAAGCGAGGCGGCCTTTTAGCAATCAGCCCCAGCATTTT. Translation: CASSEARRPFSNQPQHF.

The chain is built from TRBV2 and TRBJ2-2; D remains unclear. Per the germline V gene, CDR1 is SNHLY and CDR2 is FYNNEI. The CDR3 totals 15 residues. The ends were cut back, 6 bases at V and 4 bases at J, with 15 bases in the middle. The CDR3 sequence is CASSGSGTATGELFF. The CDR3, as DNA: TGTGCCAGCAGCGGGTCAGGAACAGCCACCGGGGAGCTGTTTTTT. Variable domain in full (rest from reference TRBV2 and TRBJ2-2): EPEVTQTPSHQVTQMGQEVILRCVPISNHLYFYWYRQILGQKVEFLVSFYNNEISEKSEIFDDQFSVERPDGSNFTLKIRSTKLEDSAMYFCASSGSGTATGELFFGEGSRLTVL.

The rearrangement uses TRBV5-1 and TRBJ1-1, with D possibly being TRBD1 (5 bases). The length of the CDR3 is 11 residues. Germline CDR1 SGHRS, CDR2 YFSETQ. V dropped 6 bases and J dropped 9 bases, with 12 bases sitting between them. As DNA, the CDR3 is TGCGCCAGCAACGGTGGGGGGAAAGCTTTCTTT. Its translation is CASNGGGKAFF. Together with reference TRBV5-1 and TRBJ1-1, the CDR3 gives the full variable domain: KAGVTQTPRYLIKTRGQQVTLSCSPISGHRSVSWYQQTPGQGLQFLFEYFSETQRNKGNFPGRFSGRQFSNSRSEMNVSTLELGDSALYLCASNGGGKAFFGQGTRLTVV.

The gene calls are TRBV19 and TRBJ1-1; TRBD1 aligns across 7 bases. The V gene's germline CDR1 is LNHDA and CDR2 SQIVND (reference sequence). The CDR3 contains 16 residues. The ends lost 5 bases at V and 0 bases at J; junction bases unmatched: 9. The CDR3 protein is CASSFRQGAVNTEAFF. In nucleotides, the CDR3 is TGTGCCAGTAGTTTTCGACAGGGCGCCGTGAACACTGAAGCTTTCTTT.

The chain joins TRBV4-2 to TRBJ2-1; maybe TRBD2 (6 bases). From germline, CDR1 is LGHNA and CDR2 YNFKEQ. The CDR3 totals 14 residues. V was clipped by 2 bases and J by 9 bases, with 14 bases between them. The CDR3 coding sequence is TGTGCCAGCAGCCAAAGAGGGTTGGGAGGTGAGCAGTTCTTC. This encodes CASSQRGLGGEQFF.

V gene TRBV28 combines with J gene TRBJ1-5; perhaps TRBD1 as D (5 bases). CDR1 is MDHEN, CDR2 SYDVKM, per germline. The CDR3 length is 14 residues. The V end was cut by 6 bases, the J end by 5 bases, with 14 bases between. This CDR3 reads CASRPDSLYQPQHF. Here the CDR3 DNA reads TGTGCCAGCAGACCCGACAGTCTTTATCAGCCCCAGCATTTT.

This chain joins TRBV5-4 and TRBJ2-5, with 12 bases fitting TRBD2. This CDR3 region has 16 residues. Trimming cost V 4 bases and J 4 bases; bases outside gene matches: 8. Germline loops: CDR1 SGHNT, CDR2 YYREEE (reference sequence). The chain's CDR3 is CASSPQLAGGRETQYF. CDR3 bases: TGTGCCAGCAGCCCCCAACTAGCGGGAGGACGAGAGACCCAGTACTTC.

In nucleotides, the CDR3 is TGCGCCAGCAGCTTAGGACTAGCGACAACCGGGGAGCTGTTTTTT. Its translation is CASSLGLATTGELFF. The chain is built from TRBV5-1 and TRBJ2-2, with 9 bases lining up with TRBD2. CDR1 SGHRS and CDR2 YFSETQ come from the germline V gene. V gave up 2 bases and J gave up 5 bases; unmatched junction bases: 4. The CDR3 loop spans 15 amino acids.

This chain joins TRBV5-1 and TRBJ2-7; 8 nucleotides match TRBD2. The CDR3 consists of 16 residues. J lost 4 bases, V lost 0 bases, and 9 bases had no gene match. Per germline, CDR1 SGHRS and CDR2 YFSETQ. The DNA for the CDR3 is TGCGCCAGCAGCTTGGCCCGAGGAGCGGGAGAGTACGAGCAGTACTTC. Its protein is CASSLARGAGEYEQYF.